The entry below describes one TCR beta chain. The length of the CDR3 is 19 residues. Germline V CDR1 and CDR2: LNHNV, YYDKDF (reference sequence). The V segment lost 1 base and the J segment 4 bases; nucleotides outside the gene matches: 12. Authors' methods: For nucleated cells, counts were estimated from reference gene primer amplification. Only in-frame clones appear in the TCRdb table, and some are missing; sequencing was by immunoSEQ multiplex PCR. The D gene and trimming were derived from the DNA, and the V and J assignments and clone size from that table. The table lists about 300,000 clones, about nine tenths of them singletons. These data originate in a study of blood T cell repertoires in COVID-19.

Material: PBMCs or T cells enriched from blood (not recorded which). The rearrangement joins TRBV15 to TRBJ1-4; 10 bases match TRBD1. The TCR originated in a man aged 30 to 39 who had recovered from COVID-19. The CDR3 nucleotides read TGTGCCACCAGCAGAGGTTACCGGGACAGGGGCGGAATTAATGAAAAACTGTTTTTT. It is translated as CATSRGYRDRGGINEKLFF.